A selection of T cell receptor beta chains follows, all from one sample in a study of Ad26.COV2.S vaccination and SARS-CoV-2 variants. Libraries were prepared by immunoSEQ multiplex PCR; TCRdb keeps only in-frame clonotypes and omits some of them. The sample records roughly 330,000 clones, roughly 88% being singletons. This specimen consisted of peripheral blood, obtained in a trial of Ad26.COV2.S vaccine versus placebo. These receptors were collected from a person between 18 and 65 years old who received the Ad26.COV2.S COVID-19 vaccine or a placebo. Both conserved end residues are part of each CDR3. D genes are given only for firm matches. Rows give clone size only sometimes, using once, few, many, or a class for an expanded clone.

abundance,j_gene,d_gene,v_gene,CDR3aa,CDR3nt
-,TRBJ2-5,-,TRBV2,CASRSAQETQYF,TGTGCCAGCAGGTCGGCTCAAGAGACCCAGTACTTC
once,TRBJ1-5,-,TRBV2,CASRRRPGQPQHF,TGTGCCAGCAGGAGGAGACCAGGTCAGCCCCAGCATTTT
few,TRBJ2-3,TRBD2,TRBV3-1/TRBV3-2,CASSQDRVSGRRGDTQYF,TGTGCCAGCAGCCAAGATCGGGTTAGCGGGAGGAGGGGGGATACGCAGTATTTT
-,TRBJ1-2,-,TRBV4-3,CASSRGILYGYTF,TGCGCCAGCAGCCGTGGAATTCTCTATGGCTACACCTTC
few,TRBJ1-6,-,TRBV5-4,CASSLEGGSSPLHF,TGTGCCAGCAGCTTGGAAGGCGGGAGCTCACCCCTCCACTTT
-,TRBJ1-5,-,TRBV28,CASSDVIYQPQHF,TGTGCCAGCAGCGACGTAATTTATCAGCCCCAGCATTTT
-,TRBJ2-7,TRBD2,TRBV4-3,CASSQGLIGTSLHEQYF,TGCGCCAGCAGCCAAGGACTAATCGGGACTAGTCTTCACGAGCAGTACTTC
-,TRBJ2-2,-,TRBV6-5,CASSYGSGPNTGELFF,TGTGCCAGCAGTTACGGCAGCGGACCGAACACCGGGGAGCTGTTTTTT
-,TRBJ2-5,-,TRBV7-2,CASSLFFETQYF,TGTGCCAGCAGCTTATTCTTTGAGACCCAGTACTTC
-,TRBJ1-1,-,TRBV3-1/TRBV3-2,CASSQATEAFF,TGTGCCAGCAGCCAAGCAACTGAAGCTTTCTTT